The entry that follows covers one T cell receptor beta chain sequence. Its antigen remains unidentified. The record has no base qualities; no much larger clone is one base away. This record comes from a study of blood T cell repertoires in COVID-19 (dated by TCRdb to between 2020 and 2021). About the study as a whole: Samples from collaborators originated in the United States, Italy and Spain and spanned both the acute and convalescent phases of COVID-19. The material from the prospective study consisted of cDNA or gDNA derived from T cells, B-cell-depleted T cells, or PBMCs. The dataset comprised deeply sampled blood TCRbeta repertoires from subjects exposed to, actively infected with, or recovered from COVID-19. The repertoires were released in a freely available public database intended as a resource for research on the immune response to SARS-CoV-2. The samples were drawn from the first 160 participants of the ongoing ImmuneRACE study and from over a thousand subjects provided by 6 global collaborators. A de-identified subject ID, COVID-19 status, age in years and sex were almost always included in the sample metadata. HLA class I and class II types, where available, came from metadata supplied by the sample provider rather than from assay-based typing. The research as a whole found: How much clinical and demographic metadata was included differed by source and by participant, and the metadata was provided uncurated.

Inclusive of the bounding cysteine and phenylalanine, the CDR3 is 14 residues long. Only CDR3 DNA remains: 42 bases, in frame from the first base. V gives up 2 bases and J gives up 2 bases, and the segment between their germline ends measures 10 bases. The germline V gene encodes CDR1 ENHRY and CDR2 SYGVKD. TCRbeta CDR3 regions were amplified from genomic DNA using the immunoSEQ Assay, a bias-controlled multiplex PCR. The source study handled its data this way. Within the assay, amplification of reference gene primers was used to estimate how many nucleated cells each sample contained. To quantify the absolute abundance of each unique TCRbeta CDR3 rearrangement, sequence reads were collapsed and filtered. For each sample, productive Simpson clonality was calculated by taking the square root of Simpson's diversity index across productive rearrangements. Sourced from immuneACCESS, this table was stored by TCRdb with only in-frame sequences that have V and J called. A share of the clones is absent; for the studies checked, an unresolved V gene accounts for under half, and the remainder has no known explanation. The DNA was the basis for D and trimming; V, J and clone size are from that table. Within this sample are approximately 150,000 clones, with around four fifths of them counted one time only. Of the sample, around 8.4% is held by the ten largest clones.

One collaborating source in Seattle enrolled patients during active infection and followed them longitudinally through the course of disease. The collaborating institutions used their own protocols to collect whole blood in K2EDTA tubes. Collaborator samples were shipped for TCRbeta analysis as frozen whole blood, isolated PBMCs, or DNA extracted from either sample type. The sequence derives from a woman aged 80 or older with COVID-19, enrolled during active disease. This sequence uses TRBV10-3 and TRBJ2-7; TRBD2 might be the D gene, on 6 matching bases. Sequenced: peripheral blood. The sequence in DNA is TGTGCCATCAGTGAGAGGCGGGGCGCCTACGAGCAGTACTTC. Translated, this is CAISERRGAYEQYF.